The clone carrying this T cell receptor beta chain came up many times. The germline CDR1 and CDR2 sequences are LNHDA and SQIVND (reference sequence). The junction had 13 bases not matched to a gene; V was cut back by 6 bases and J by 5 bases. The CDR3 consists of 16 residues. These data are taken from a study of read filtering for tumor transcriptome and immune sequencing. The library was built from roughly 400 ng RNA with molecular barcoded adaptors for alpha/delta and beta/gamma chains. TCRdb reanalysed the reads using MiXCR and keeps one entry per CDR3 protein. The table lists about 62,000 distinct CDR3 sequences, around 19% of them singletons.

The chain has TRBV19 and TRBJ1-5; 7 bases fit TRBD1. Sample: a population of CD138-negative cells sorted from bone marrow. This receptor was identified in a donor at least 40 years old with multiple myeloma. The CDR3 spells CASSPTGQRGHQPQHF. The CDR3 bases are TGTGCCAGTAGCCCCACGGGACAGAGAGGACATCAGCCCCAGCATTTT.